One sample yielded the 5 T cell receptor beta chains listed below, sequenced in a study of OX40 agonist ivuxolimab in advanced cancers. Profiled with immunoSEQ multiplex PCR; TCRdb holds only in-frame clones, not every one. Altogether fewer than 25,000 clones are present, roughly 90% being singletons, with the ten largest covering approximately 25%. Sample: CD4+ or CD8+ T cells sorted from blood, taken in a trial of the OX40 agonist ivuxolimab. These receptors were taken from an adult with an advanced solid tumor such as melanoma, head and neck, liver or kidney cancer.

The chain employs TRBV4-1 and TRBJ2-3; D perhaps matches TRBD1 (6 bases). CDR3 length equals 16 residues. Deletions cut 4 bases from V and 3 bases from J, with 17 bases between. Looked up from germline, CDR1 is MGHRA and CDR2 is YSYEKL. The CDR3 coding sequence is TGCGCCAGCAGCCTAAACATACAGGGCCCAACAGATACGCAGTATTTT. Its protein is CASSLNIQGPTDTQYF.

The chain uses TRBV6-5 and TRBJ2-7; D remains ambiguous. Per the germline V gene, CDR1 is MNHEY and CDR2 is SVGAGI. The V end was cut by 5 bases, the J end by 3 bases, with 11 bases between. This CDR3 contains 13 residues. The CDR3 DNA is TGTGCCAGCAGTACCGGTTGGGGCTACGAGCAGTACTTC. This sequence encodes CASSTGWGYEQYF.

The rearrangement links TRBV5-5 to TRBJ1-1; no clear D gene. The CDR3 spans 14 residues. Germline V gene lookup returns CDR1 SGHKS and CDR2 YYEKEE (reference sequence). Trimming removed 4 bases from V and 4 bases from J, with 14 bases in between. CDR3: CASSARSGFTEAFF. The CDR3 coding sequence is TGTGCCAGCAGCGCCCGGTCGGGGTTCACTGAAGCTTTCTTT.

In DNA, the CDR3 is TGTGCCAGCAGCTTAGGTACCGGGACCCGCTACGAGCAGTACTTC. Translation gives CASSLGTGTRYEQYF. This chain links TRBV11-2 with TRBJ2-7; either TRBD1 or TRBD2 may supply D (5 bases each). The germline V gene encodes CDR1 SGHAT and CDR2 FQNNGV. V was cut by 1 base and J by 3 bases, with 13 bases left in between. This CDR3 has 15 amino acids. Looking up the rest from reference TRBV11-2 and TRBJ2-7 gives the full variable domain: EAGVAQSPRYKIIEKRQSVAFWCNPISGHATLYWYQQILGQGPKLLIQFQNNGVVDDSQLPKDRFSAERLKGVDSTLKIQPAKLEDSAVYLCASSLGTGTRYEQYFGPGTRLTVT.

The V and J genes are TRBV6-5 and TRBJ1-1, with unresolved D. Germline CDR1 is MNHEY and CDR2 is SVGAGI. The CDR3 contains 12 residues. V was clipped by 4 bases and J by 5 bases, with 8 bases between them. CDR3 nucleotide sequence: TGTGCCAGCAGTTGGCCGGAAACTGAAGCTTTCTTT. It yields the protein CASSWPETEAFF.